The TCR beta chain under discussion was sequenced for a study of T-cell reconstitution after alpha-beta-depleted transplantation in children. Study-level points and caveats: Diversity and T-cell counts at one year after transplant derived mostly from new T cells. About two months after transplant, alpha-beta T cells reportedly came from several hundred expanded graft clones. Surviving recipient cells, namely T cells and thymic progenitors, were the source of high day-60 TCRbeta diversity in some patients.

TCRbeta library construction was performed incorporating unique molecular identifiers. TCRdb itself ran the PCR reads through MiXCR, one entry per CDR3 protein. The sample comprises approximately 34,000 distinct CDR3 sequences, around 6.6% of which are singletons, and 20% to 30% rests with the top ten. This clonotype was recorded at least ten times. Its antigen is not known. The junction had 11 bases not matched to a gene; V was cut back by 5 bases and J by 3 bases. The germline V gene has CDR1 LNHNV and CDR2 YYDKDF (reference sequence). The CDR3 length is 17 residues. The chain combines TRBV15 with TRBJ2-4, with TRBD1 matching 9 bases. The sample in question was peripheral blood, obtained 60 days after TCRalphabeta/CD19-depleted stem cell transplant. The source of this sequence is a child less than two years old who had a stem cell transplant for acute myeloid leukemia, so the T cells may come from the graft donor. The CDR3 sequence is CATSLPGQGISKNIQYF. The CDR3 DNA reads as TGTGCCACCAGCTTACCGGGACAGGGAATTAGCAAAAACATTCAGTACTTC.